These 21 T cell receptor beta chains were sequenced from one sample in a study of cytomegalovirus exposure and HLA in healthy donors. PCR involved 60 Vbeta and 13 Jbeta primers. Produced via immunoSEQ multiplex PCR; TCRdb's table is partial and in-frame only. Of about 120,000 clones in the sample, about 68% were seen once. Sequenced: PBMCs. The source is a man aged 35 to 55 in good health and CMV-seropositive.

CDR3 residues: CASTAGQNQETQYF. CDR3 nucleotide sequence: TGTGCCAGCACCGCCGGACAAAACCAAGAGACCCAGTACTTC. The gene calls are TRBV5-6 and TRBJ2-5, with a tentative D call TRBD1 (5 bases). This CDR3 contains 14 residues. Trimming took off 6 bases at V and 0 bases at J, with 12 bases between the two ends. Germline V CDR1 and CDR2: SGHDT, YYEEEE.

The chain combines TRBV5-1 with TRBJ2-5; D is perhaps TRBD2 (6 bases). Deletions cut 2 bases from V and 4 bases from J, with 9 bases between. The germline V gene has CDR1 SGHRS and CDR2 YFSETQ. The CDR3 extends over 13 amino acids. Here the CDR3 reads CASSFGSGETQYF. For the CDR3, the DNA is TGCGCCAGCAGCTTTGGTAGCGGAGAGACCCAGTACTTC. Full variable domain (missing parts from reference TRBV5-1 and TRBJ2-5): KAGVTQTPRYLIKTRGQQVTLSCSPISGHRSVSWYQQTPGQGLQFLFEYFSETQRNKGNFPGRFSGRQFSNSRSEMNVSTLELGDSALYLCASSFGSGETQYFGPGTRLLVL.

Notes on this clone: Compared with germline, one end of the junction differs, possibly owing to a read error. Distinct nucleotide sequences in the sample also encode this CDR3. The rearrangement uses TRBV6-1 and TRBJ1-2, with 7 bases fitting TRBD1. This CDR3 has 14 amino acids. Germline assignment: CDR1 MNHNS and CDR2 SASEGT. DNA for the CDR3: TGTGCTAGCAGTACGCGGACAGGCAACTATGGCTACACCTTC. Translation gives CASSTRTGNYGYTF.

The rearrangement uses TRBV7-3 and TRBJ2-7; tentative D call: TRBD2 (6 bases). V lost 5 bases and J lost 7, with 15 bases in between. The CDR3 loop spans 13 amino acids. The germline CDR1 and CDR2 sequences are SGHTA and FQGTGA. CDR3 coding DNA: TGTGCCAGCAGCCTATTAACAGGAGGGGAGCAGTACTTC. This translates into CASSLLTGGEQYF.

The chain has TRBV15 and TRBJ1-3; tentatively, D is TRBD1 (6 bases). Trimming removed 1 base from V and 4 bases from J, with 11 bases in between. The CDR3 runs 15 residues. Germline V gives CDR1 LNHNV, CDR2 YYDKDF (reference sequence). The CDR3 is CATSRVGQTGNTIYF. CDR3 DNA sequence: TGTGCCACCAGCAGAGTAGGACAGACCGGAAACACCATATATTTT. Drawing the rest from reference TRBV15 and TRBJ1-3, the complete variable domain is DAMVIQNPRYQVTQFGKPVTLSCSQTLNHNVMYWYQQKSSQAPKLLFHYYDKDFNNEADTPDNFQSRRPNTSFCFLDIRSPGLGDTAMYLCATSRVGQTGNTIYFGEGSWLTVV.

This rearrangement joins TRBV5-1 to TRBJ2-5, with 11 bases identical to TRBD2. Germline-derived CDR1 and CDR2 are SGHRS and YFSETQ. CDR3 length: 15 amino acids. The V gene end was trimmed by 2 bases and the J gene end by 1 base; junction bases not matched to a gene: 1. This chain's CDR3 is CASSFGLAGQETQYF. The CDR3 nucleotides read TGCGCCAGCAGCTTCGGACTAGCGGGCCAAGAGACCCAGTACTTC.

This chain joins TRBV7-8 and TRBJ2-2; 9 bases are shared with TRBD2. This CDR3 is 17 amino acids long. Germline V gene sequence: CDR1 SGHVS, CDR2 FQNEAQ. V shed 5 bases, J shed 1 base, and the junction held 8 bases outside the gene matches. CDR3 in DNA: TGTGCCAGCAGCGTCGTAAGCGGGAGGCGGAACACCGGGGAGCTGTTTTTT. Translated, it gives CASSVVSGRRNTGELFF.

This clone has a handful of counts. The rearrangement uses TRBV29-1 and TRBJ1-2; D is ambiguous. V lost 7 bases and J 2 bases, leaving 11 bases between the germline ends. This CDR3 has 12 amino acids. The germline V gene encodes CDR1 SQVTM and CDR2 ANQGSEA. CDR3 amino acids: CSGTGGNYGYTF. CDR3 nucleotides: TGCAGCGGAACCGGAGGAAACTATGGCTACACCTTC.

The chain uses TRBV11-3 and TRBJ1-1, with 9 nucleotides matching TRBD1. The CDR3 is 15 amino acids. V trimming: 5 bases; J trimming: 1 base; junction bases outside the gene matches: 5. Germline-derived CDR1 and CDR2 are SGHNT and YENEEA. CDR3 loop: CASSPRQGGNTEAFF. Written as DNA, the CDR3 is TGTGCCAGCAGCCCCCGACAGGGGGGGAACACTGAAGCTTTCTTT.

The chain couples TRBV9 to TRBJ2-3, with D maybe TRBD1 (6 bases). Germline assignment: CDR1 SGDLS and CDR2 YYNGEE. V was clipped by 4 bases and J by 3 bases, with 15 bases between them. This CDR3 comprises 15 residues. The CDR3 coding sequence is TGTGCCAGCAGCTCCTACAGGGATGGGACAGATACGCAGTATTTT. As protein: CASSSYRDGTDTQYF.

The V call is TRBV10-3, the J call TRBJ1-1; no definite D call. Germline lookup yields CDR1 ENHRY and CDR2 SYGVKD. This CDR3 is 14 amino acids long. V was pared by 4 bases and J by 0 bases, with 9 bases between. In DNA form, the CDR3 reads TGTGCCATCAGTGGGGCAGATATGAACACTGAAGCTTTCTTT. The encoded protein is CAISGADMNTEAFF.

J is TRBJ1-1 and V is TRBV10-3, with D possibly being TRBD1 (5 bases). Germline CDR1 reads ENHRY; CDR2 reads SYGVKD. The CDR3 has 14 residues. Trimming pared 0 bases from V and 3 bases from J, leaving 8 bases between. DNA of the CDR3: TGTGCCATCAGTGAGTCGATAGGGGACACTGAAGCTTTCTTT. Amino acid sequence: CAISESIGDTEAFF.

The rearrangement joins TRBV30 to TRBJ1-6; the D gene is possibly TRBD1 (5 bases). Germline V lookup: CDR1 GTSNPN, CDR2 SVGIG (reference sequence). This CDR3 is built from 12 residues. V lost 8 bases and J lost 7, with 12 bases in between. CDR3 residues: CASPGNNSPLHF. The CDR3 nucleotides are TGTGCCAGCCCAGGGAACAATTCACCCCTCCACTTT.

The gene calls are TRBV28 and TRBJ1-1, with unresolved D. The CDR3 consists of 14 residues. CDR1 and CDR2 (germline): MDHEN, SYDVKM. The V and J ends lost 2 bases and 0 bases respectively, with 7 bases between them. The CDR3 sequence: CASSLTRVNTEAFF. The DNA for the CDR3 is TGTGCCAGCAGTTTAACGAGGGTGAACACTGAAGCTTTCTTT. Based on the CDR3 plus reference TRBV28 and TRBJ1-1, the full variable domain is DVKVTQSSRYLVKRTGEKVFLECVQDMDHENMFWYRQDPGLGLRLIYFSYDVKMKEKGDIPEGYSVSREKKERFSLILESASTNQTSMYLCASSLTRVNTEAFFGQGTRLTVV.

The chain links TRBV29-1 to TRBJ1-1; D might be TRBD1 (5 bases). CDR1 and CDR2 (germline): SQVTM, ANQGSEA. The germline V and J ends were trimmed by 6 bases and 6 bases, with 11 bases remaining between them. CDR3 length: 11 residues. The CDR3 DNA reads TGCAGCGTCCTCACAGGATCTGAAGCTTTCTTT. Translating gives CSVLTGSEAFF.

The chain employs TRBV29-1 and TRBJ2-7; tentatively, D is TRBD1 (6 bases). Per the germline V gene, CDR1 is SQVTM and CDR2 is ANQGSEA. CDR3 length: 11 amino acids. The ends were cut back, 7 bases at V and 1 base at J, with 8 bases in the middle. CDR3 nucleotide sequence: TGCAGCGCCCAGGGGTCCTACGAGCAGTACTTC. Translation gives CSAQGSYEQYF.

This sequence joins TRBV30 and TRBJ1-5; D not certain. Looked up from germline, CDR1 is GTSNPN and CDR2 is SVGIG (reference sequence). V dropped 0 bases and J dropped 1 base, with 10 bases sitting between them. This CDR3 has 15 residues. CDR3 protein: CAWSVSRASNQPQHF. CDR3 nucleotide sequence: TGTGCCTGGAGTGTAAGTAGAGCGAGCAATCAGCCCCAGCATTTT. Filled out from reference TRBV30 and TRBJ1-5, the complete variable domain reads SQTIHQWPATLVQPVGSPLSLECTVEGTSNPNLYWYRQAAGRGLQLLFYSVGIGQISSEVPQNLSASRPQDRQFILSSKKLLLSDSGFYLCAWSVSRASNQPQHFGDGTRLSIL.

J is TRBJ2-1 and V is TRBV7-3; the match to TRBD2 covers 14 bases. V was pared by 3 bases and J by 6 bases, with 7 bases of the junction left unmatched. The germline V gene encodes CDR1 SGHTA and CDR2 FQGTGA. The CDR3 covers 17 residues. The DNA for the CDR3 is TGTGCCAGCAGCTTCGGGACTAGCGGGAGTAGTCTCAATGAGCAGTTCTTC. It is translated as CASSFGTSGSSLNEQFF.

This clone was counted once. The chain uses TRBV5-4 and TRBJ1-2, with 9 positions matching TRBD1. V trimming: 3 bases; J trimming: 6 bases; junction bases outside the gene matches: 3. This CDR3 contains 13 residues. The germline V gene encodes CDR1 SGHNT and CDR2 YYREEE (reference sequence). This CDR3 is CASSWDRADGYTF. Here the CDR3 DNA reads TGTGCCAGCAGCTGGGACAGGGCGGATGGCTACACCTTC.

V and J are TRBV6-5 and TRBJ2-3, with 12 bases lining up with TRBD2. The V segment lost 6 bases and the J segment 7 bases; nucleotides outside the gene matches: 5. Germline V lookup: CDR1 MNHEY, CDR2 SVGAGI. The CDR3 is made up of 14 amino acids. CDR3 sequence reads: CASRPSGGANTQYF. DNA of the CDR3: TGTGCCAGCAGGCCTAGCGGGGGGGCAAATACGCAGTATTTT.

This clone was recorded once. The chain couples TRBV19 to TRBJ1-2, with D possibly TRBD1 on 5 matching bases. V was trimmed by 8 bases and J by 3 bases, leaving 13 bases between them. In germline, CDR1 is LNHDA, CDR2 SQIVND (reference sequence). CDR3 length equals 13 residues. The CDR3 sequence is CASSQDRDYGYTF. The CDR3 DNA reads as TGTGCCAGTTCACAGGACCGGGACTATGGCTACACCTTC.